The 5 T cell receptor beta chains listed next were all sequenced from one sample in a study of a mutant IDH1 vaccine in newly diagnosed glioma. Method: immunoSEQ multiplex PCR; TCRdb's copy keeps in-frame clones and lacks some. The sample lists some 30,000 clones, over 75% occurring once. Their antigen targets remain unknown. The time point is: week 23, last vaccination. The content of each vaccine dose was 300 ug of mutant IDH1 20-mer peptide, and topical imiquimod accompanied it. Source: PBMCs, taken from a glioma patient whose treatment included an IDH1 peptide vaccine. All receptors derive from a man between 35 and 55 years old with glioma.

The chain uses TRBV27 and TRBJ2-2; D is ambiguous. V dropped 2 bases and J dropped 6 bases, with 4 bases sitting between them. Germline V gene lookup returns CDR1 MNHEY and CDR2 SMNVEV (reference sequence). The CDR3 runs 12 residues. The CDR3 DNA is TGTGCCAGCAGTTTAATGTCCGGGGAGCTGTTTTTT. This gives the protein CASSLMSGELFF.

The V call is TRBV18, the J call TRBJ2-7; D ambiguous. Germline values: CDR1 KGHSH, CDR2 LQKENI. V gave up 2 bases and J gave up 6 bases, with 5 bases separating them. The CDR3 is 11 amino acids. The chain's CDR3 is CASSPGSEQYF. CDR3 in DNA: TGTGCCAGCTCACCAGGGTCCGAGCAGTACTTC.

The chain joins TRBV10-1 to TRBJ1-1, with TRBD1 matching 11 bases. V trimming: 3 bases; J trimming: 0 bases; junction bases outside the gene matches: 9. Germline V gene sequence: CDR1 WNHNN, CDR2 SYGVQD (reference sequence). This CDR3 is 18 amino acids long. The chain's CDR3 is CASSDLARDRGVNTEAFF. CDR3 nucleotide sequence: TGCGCCAGCAGTGACCTCGCCAGGGACAGGGGGGTGAACACTGAAGCTTTCTTT.

The chain recombines TRBV10-3 with TRBJ2-7; TRBD1 aligns across 8 bases. The CDR3 is 14 amino acids. Germline-derived CDR1 and CDR2 are ENHRY and SYGVKD. Germline trimming cut 10 bases from V and 2 bases from J; bases unmatched to any gene: 10. CDR3 sequence: CATRIGQGTYEQYF. For the CDR3, the DNA is TGTGCCACCAGGATTGGACAGGGAACCTACGAGCAGTACTTC.

The V call is TRBV6-6, the J call TRBJ2-7, with a tentative D call TRBD1 (6 bases). V shed 6 bases and J shed 2 bases, with 17 bases lying between them. The CDR3 covers 15 residues. Germline assignment: CDR1 MNHNY and CDR2 SVGAGI (reference sequence). The CDR3 loop is CASRPSGQITYEQYF. DNA for the CDR3: TGTGCCAGCAGACCATCGGGACAAATAACCTACGAGCAGTACTTC.